The 6 T cell receptor beta chains below all came from one sample that was sequenced in a study of cytomegalovirus exposure and HLA in healthy donors. Primers for the PCR totalled 60 Vbeta and 13 Jbeta. Some clones are missing from TCRdb's copy, which holds only in-frame ones; the method was immunoSEQ multiplex PCR. The sample includes around 180,000 clones, about 80% of them seen just once. The sample was PBMCs. The receptors stem from a woman in her forties or fifties in good health and CMV-seronegative.

The chain employs TRBV30 and TRBJ1-5; D is perhaps TRBD1 (5 bases). Trimming took 4 bases from V and 2 from J, leaving 12 bases between them. The CDR3 totals 14 residues. Germline V CDR1 and CDR2: GTSNPN, SVGIG (reference sequence). This chain's CDR3 is CAWNGGVGNQPQHF. The CDR3 DNA reads as TGTGCCTGGAACGGAGGGGTGGGCAATCAGCCCCAGCATTTT.

The CDR3 DNA reads TGTGCCAGCAGCAAGGTCTACGAGCAGTACTTC. It yields the protein CASSKVYEQYF. The genes are TRBV21-1 and TRBJ2-5; the DNA was not compared with TRBD2, the D call given in the table. Judging by the DNA end, TRBJ2-7 fits better; the J call may be wrong. TRBV21-1 is a documented pseudogene. The length of the CDR3 is 11 residues.

The gene calls are TRBV14 and TRBJ1-1; TRBD1 aligns across 8 bases. The germline V gene encodes CDR1 SGHDN and CDR2 FVKESK. V lost 6 bases to trimming and J lost 1 base; unmatched junction nucleotides: 7. CDR3 size: 15 residues. CDR3 DNA: TGTGCCAGCAGGTTTTACAGGGGGGAGAACACTGAAGCTTTCTTT. Protein sequence: CASRFYRGENTEAFF.

The chain recombines TRBV11-2 with TRBJ1-5; D is possibly TRBD1 (5 bases). Germline V gives CDR1 SGHAT, CDR2 FQNNGV. The CDR3 length is 13 residues. The V gene lost 2 bases and the J gene lost 7 bases, with 9 bases spanning the gap. CDR3 in DNA: TGTGCCAGCAGCTTACAGGGAAGCCAGCCCCAGCATTTT. Translation: CASSLQGSQPQHF.

This chain connects TRBV25-1 to TRBJ2-1; D is perhaps TRBD2 (5 bases). This CDR3 comprises 14 residues. Germline CDR1 reads MGHDK; CDR2 reads SYGVNS. V was pared by 3 bases and J by 3 bases, with 9 bases between. The CDR3 coding sequence is TGTGCCAGCAGTGACACTAGTATCTACAATGAGCAGTTCTTC. Translated, it gives CASSDTSIYNEQFF.

V gene TRBV28 combines with J gene TRBJ1-5, with 11 bases identical to TRBD1. V was clipped by 4 bases and J by 11 bases; unmatched bases: 10. The CDR3 runs to 15 residues. Germline lookup yields CDR1 MDHEN and CDR2 SYDVKM. The CDR3 bases are TGTGCCAGCAGTTGGACGGGACAGGGGGGCTTGACCCAGCATTTT. Its translation is CASSWTGQGGLTQHF.